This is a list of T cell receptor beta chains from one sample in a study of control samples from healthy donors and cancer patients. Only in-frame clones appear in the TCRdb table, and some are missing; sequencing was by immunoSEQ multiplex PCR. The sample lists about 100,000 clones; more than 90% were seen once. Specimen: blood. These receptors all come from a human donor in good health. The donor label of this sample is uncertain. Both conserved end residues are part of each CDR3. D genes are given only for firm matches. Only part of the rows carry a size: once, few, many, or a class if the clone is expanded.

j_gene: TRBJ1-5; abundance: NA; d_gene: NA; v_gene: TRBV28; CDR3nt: TGTGCCAGCAGTCCTCTTGGGGGTCGAGACCAGCCCCAGCATTTT; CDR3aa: CASSPLGGRDQPQHF
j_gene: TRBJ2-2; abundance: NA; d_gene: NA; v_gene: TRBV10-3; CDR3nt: TGTGCCATCAGTCGGGACTCCTTGAACACCGGGGAGCTGTTTTTT; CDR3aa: CAISRDSLNTGELFF
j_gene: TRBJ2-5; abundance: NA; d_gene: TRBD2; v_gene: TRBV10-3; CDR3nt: TGTGCCACCACCGAAGAACGGGGGGGCCGGGAGACCCAGTACTTC; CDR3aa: CATTEERGGRETQYF
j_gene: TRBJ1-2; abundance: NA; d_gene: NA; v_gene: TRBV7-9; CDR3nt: TGTGCCAGCACCCCCGGACAGCTTACCCTACTAGGCTACACCTTC; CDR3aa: CASTPGQLTLLGYTF
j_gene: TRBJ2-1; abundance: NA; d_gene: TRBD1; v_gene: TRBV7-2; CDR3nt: TGTGCCGGTGACAGGGATGTCATCAATGAGCAGTTCTTC; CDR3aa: CAGDRDVINEQFF
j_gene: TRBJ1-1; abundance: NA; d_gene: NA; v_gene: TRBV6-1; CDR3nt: TGTGCCAGCAGTGAAGATGGCAGGCTGACTGAAGCTTTCTTT; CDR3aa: CASSEDGRLTEAFF
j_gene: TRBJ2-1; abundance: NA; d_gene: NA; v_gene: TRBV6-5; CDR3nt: TGTGCCAGCAGTCGAGGACCGACTGCGCGTGAGCAGTTCTTC; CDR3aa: CASSRGPTAREQFF
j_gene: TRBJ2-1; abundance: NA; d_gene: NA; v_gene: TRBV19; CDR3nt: TGTGCCAGCAACCCCGGGGTCGCGAATGAGCAGTTCTTC; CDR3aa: CASNPGVANEQFF
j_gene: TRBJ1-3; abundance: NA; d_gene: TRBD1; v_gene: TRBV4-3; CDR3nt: TGCGCCAGCAGCCAAGTGACAGGGGGCGGAAACACCATATATTTT; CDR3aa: CASSQVTGGGNTIYF
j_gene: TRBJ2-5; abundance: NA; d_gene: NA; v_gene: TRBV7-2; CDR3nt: TGTGCCAGCAGCTTAGGGTTTCGGGCCGAGACCCAGTACTTC; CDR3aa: CASSLGFRAETQYF
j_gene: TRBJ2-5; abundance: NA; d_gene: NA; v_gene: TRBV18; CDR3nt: TGTGCCAGCTCACCCCGTGGGAACCAAGAGACCCAGTACTTC; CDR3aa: CASSPRGNQETQYF
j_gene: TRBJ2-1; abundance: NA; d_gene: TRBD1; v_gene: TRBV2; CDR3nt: TGTGCCAGCAGAGCCGGGACAGGTATGGGGCCCAATGAGCAGTTCTTC; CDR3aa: CASRAGTGMGPNEQFF
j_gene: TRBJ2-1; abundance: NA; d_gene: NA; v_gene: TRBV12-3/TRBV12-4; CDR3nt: TGTGCCAGCAGTTTCACCCAAAATGAGCAGTTCTTC; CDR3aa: CASSFTQNEQFF
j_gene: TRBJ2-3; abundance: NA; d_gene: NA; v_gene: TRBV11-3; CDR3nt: TGTGCCAGCAGCTTCCTGACCGGGGGCCTAGATACGCAGTATTTT; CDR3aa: CASSFLTGGLDTQYF
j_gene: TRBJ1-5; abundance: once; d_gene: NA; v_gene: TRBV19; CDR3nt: TGTGCCAGTAGGACCGGGGCAGGGAGGAATCAGCCCCAGCATTTT; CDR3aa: CASRTGAGRNQPQHF
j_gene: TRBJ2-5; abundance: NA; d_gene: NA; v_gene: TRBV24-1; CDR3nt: TGTGCCACCAGTGATCCTGACAGCGCGGGAGAGACCCAGTACTTC; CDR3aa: CATSDPDSAGETQYF
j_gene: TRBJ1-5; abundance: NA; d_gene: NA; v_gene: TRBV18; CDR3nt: TGTGCCAGCTCACTTTCCGGGGATCAGCCCCAGCATTTT; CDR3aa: CASSLSGDQPQHF
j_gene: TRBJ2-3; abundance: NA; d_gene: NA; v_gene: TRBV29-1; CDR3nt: TGCAGCGTTGGGTGGGGGGACACAGATACGCAGTATTTT; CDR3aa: CSVGWGDTDTQYF
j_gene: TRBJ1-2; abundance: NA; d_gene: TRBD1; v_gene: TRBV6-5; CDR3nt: TGTGCCAGCAGGACAGGGATGGACTATGGCTACACCTTC; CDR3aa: CASRTGMDYGYTF
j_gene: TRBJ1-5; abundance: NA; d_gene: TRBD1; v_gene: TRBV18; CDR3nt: TGTGCCAGCTCACTAACAGGGGGCAATCAGCCCCAGCATTTT; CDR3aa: CASSLTGGNQPQHF
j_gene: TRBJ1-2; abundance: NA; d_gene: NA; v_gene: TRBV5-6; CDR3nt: TGTGCCAGCAGCTTGTCGGGGGCTGAAGACTTC; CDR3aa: CASSLSGAEDF
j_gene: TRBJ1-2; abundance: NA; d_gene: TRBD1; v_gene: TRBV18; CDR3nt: TGTGCCAGCTCACCACCGACAGGGTATGGCTACACCTTC; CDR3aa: CASSPPTGYGYTF
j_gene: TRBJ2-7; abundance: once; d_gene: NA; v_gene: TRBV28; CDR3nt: TGTGCCAGCAGTTACCTAGCCTACGAGCAGTACTTC; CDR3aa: CASSYLAYEQYF
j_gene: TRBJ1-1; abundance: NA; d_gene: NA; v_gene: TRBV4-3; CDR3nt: TGCGCCAGCAGCCAAGTAGTGGGGAACACTGAAGCTTTCTTT; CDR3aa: CASSQVVGNTEAFF
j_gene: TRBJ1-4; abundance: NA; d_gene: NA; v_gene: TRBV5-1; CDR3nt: TGCGCCAGCAGCTTACAGGGAACTAATGAAAAACTGTTTTTT; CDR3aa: CASSLQGTNEKLFF
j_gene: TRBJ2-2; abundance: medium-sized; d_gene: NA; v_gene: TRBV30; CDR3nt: TGTGCCTGCAAGGGGATTTGGGACACCGGGGAGCTGTTTTTT; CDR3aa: CACKGIWDTGELFF
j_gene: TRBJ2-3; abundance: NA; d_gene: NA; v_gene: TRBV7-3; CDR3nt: TGTGCCAGCAGCTTATCGGGGAAAGATACGCAGTATTTT; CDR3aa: CASSLSGKDTQYF
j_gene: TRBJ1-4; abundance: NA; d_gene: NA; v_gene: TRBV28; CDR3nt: TGTGCCAGCAGTTTATCGGGCAGCCCTAATGAAAAACTGTTTTTT; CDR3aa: CASSLSGSPNEKLFF
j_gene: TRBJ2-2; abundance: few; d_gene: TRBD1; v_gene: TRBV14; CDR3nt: TGTGCCAGCAGCCCCCAGGGGGCAGCCGGGGAGCTGTTTTTT; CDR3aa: CASSPQGAAGELFF
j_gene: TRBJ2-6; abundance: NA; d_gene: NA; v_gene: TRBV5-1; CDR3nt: TGCGCCAGCAGTTCTGGGGCCAACGTCCTGACTTTC; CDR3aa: CASSSGANVLTF
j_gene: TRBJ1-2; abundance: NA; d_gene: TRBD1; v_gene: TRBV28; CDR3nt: TGTGCCAGCAGTTCCGGGACAGGGGTGGGTGGCTACACCTTC; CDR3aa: CASSSGTGVGGYTF
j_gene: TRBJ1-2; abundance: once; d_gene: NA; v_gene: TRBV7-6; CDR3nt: TGTGCCAGCAGCTTAGGCTTGCCAGGGGCTAACTATGGCTACACCTTC; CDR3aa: CASSLGLPGANYGYTF
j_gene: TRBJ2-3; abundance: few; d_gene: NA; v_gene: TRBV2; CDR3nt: TGTGCCAGCAGTAAAGGGGGGGGAGATACGCAGTATTTT; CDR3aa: CASSKGGGDTQYF
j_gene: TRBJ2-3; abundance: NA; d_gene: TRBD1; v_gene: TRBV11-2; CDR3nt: TGTGCCAGCAGCTCCCGGGACAGTGCTAGCACAGATACGCAGTATTTT; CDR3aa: CASSSRDSASTDTQYF
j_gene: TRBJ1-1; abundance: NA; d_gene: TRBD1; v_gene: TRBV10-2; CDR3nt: TGCGCCAGCAGTGGCTCGGACAGGGAGGCTGAAGCTTTCTTT; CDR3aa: CASSGSDREAEAFF
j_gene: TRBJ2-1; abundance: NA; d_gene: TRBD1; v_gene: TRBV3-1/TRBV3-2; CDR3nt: TGTGCCAGCAGCCAACTGACAGGGGGGTATGAGCAGTTCTTC; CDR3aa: CASSQLTGGYEQFF
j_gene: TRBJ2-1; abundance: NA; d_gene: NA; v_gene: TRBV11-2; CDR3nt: TGTGCCAGCAGCCTCACTAGGGCCGAGGGGAATGAGCAGTTCTTC; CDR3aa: CASSLTRAEGNEQFF
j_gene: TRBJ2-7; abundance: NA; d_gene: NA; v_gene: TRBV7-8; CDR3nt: TGTGCCAGCAGCTCCGGACGGAGCTCCTACGAGCAGTACTTC; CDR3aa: CASSSGRSSYEQYF
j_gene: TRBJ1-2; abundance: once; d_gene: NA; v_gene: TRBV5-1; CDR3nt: TGCGCCAGCAGCTCCCTCCCCCAGGGCCCAGAGGGCTACACCTTC; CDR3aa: CASSSLPQGPEGYTF
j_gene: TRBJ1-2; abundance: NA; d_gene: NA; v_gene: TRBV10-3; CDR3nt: TGTGCCATCACAGACGGCAACTATGGCTACACCTTC; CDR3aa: CAITDGNYGYTF
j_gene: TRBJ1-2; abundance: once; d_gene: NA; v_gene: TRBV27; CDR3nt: TGTGCCAGCAGTTTGCAACGGGAACTCCAAATATATGGCTATGGCTACACCTTC; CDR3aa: CASSLQRELQIYGYGYTF
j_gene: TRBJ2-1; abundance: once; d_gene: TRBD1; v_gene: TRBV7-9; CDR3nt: TGTGCCAGCAGCCAGGGACAGGGACTTACGCAGTTCTTC; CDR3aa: CASSQGQGLTQFF
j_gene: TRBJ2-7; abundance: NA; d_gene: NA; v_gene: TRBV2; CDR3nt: TGTGCCAGCAGTGGCGGGGTATTGAACTACGAGCAGTACTTC; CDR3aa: CASSGGVLNYEQYF
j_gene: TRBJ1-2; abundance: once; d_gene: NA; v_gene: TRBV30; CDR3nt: TGTGCCTGGAGGGAGCCGGGGGCAACCTTTAACTATGGCTACACCTTC; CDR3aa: CAWREPGATFNYGYTF
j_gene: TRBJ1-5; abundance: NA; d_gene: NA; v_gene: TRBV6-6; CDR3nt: TGTGCCAGCAGTCTCACCCCAGGTTTGGCTATCAATCAGCCCCAGCATTTT; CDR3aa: CASSLTPGLAINQPQHF
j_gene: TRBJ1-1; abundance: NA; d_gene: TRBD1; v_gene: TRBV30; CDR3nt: TGTGCCTGGAGTGCACAGGGGCAGAACACTGAAGCTTTCTTT; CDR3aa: CAWSAQGQNTEAFF
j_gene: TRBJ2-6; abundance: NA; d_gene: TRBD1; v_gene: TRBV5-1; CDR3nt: TGCGCCAGCAGCGCCTACTCCGGGACAGGCGACTCTGGGGCCAACGTCCTGACTTTC; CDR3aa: CASSAYSGTGDSGANVLTF
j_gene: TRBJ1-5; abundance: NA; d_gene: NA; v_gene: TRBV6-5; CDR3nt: TGTGCCAGCAGGCGGGGGATCAATCAGCCCCAGCATTTT; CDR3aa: CASRRGINQPQHF
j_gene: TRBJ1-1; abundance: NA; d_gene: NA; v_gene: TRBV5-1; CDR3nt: TGCGCCAGCAGCCCATGGGCCAAGTTTGATGAAGCTTTCTTT; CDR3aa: CASSPWAKFDEAFF
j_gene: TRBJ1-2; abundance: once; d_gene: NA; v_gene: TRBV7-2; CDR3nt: TGTGCCAGCAGCTTTAGGGCCTATGGCTACACCTTC; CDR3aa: CASSFRAYGYTF
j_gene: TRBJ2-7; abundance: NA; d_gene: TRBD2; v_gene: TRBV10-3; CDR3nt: TGTGCCATCAGTCGCGGGTCTGGACTAGCGGGGCTAAACTACGAGCAGTACTTC; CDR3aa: CAISRGSGLAGLNYEQYF
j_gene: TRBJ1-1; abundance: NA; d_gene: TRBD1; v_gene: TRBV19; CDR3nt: TGTGCCAGTAGTAAAAAACAGGGGGCGGCCACTGAAGCTTTCTTT; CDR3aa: CASSKKQGAATEAFF
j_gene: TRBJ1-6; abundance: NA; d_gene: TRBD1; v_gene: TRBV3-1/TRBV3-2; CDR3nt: TGTGCCAGCAGTCGGACAGGGGGTAATTCACCCCTCCACTTT; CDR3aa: CASSRTGGNSPLHF
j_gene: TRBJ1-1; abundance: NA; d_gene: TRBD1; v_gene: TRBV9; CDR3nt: TGTGCCAGCAGCGTTCTGGGACAGGGGGGAGAAGCTTTCTTT; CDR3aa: CASSVLGQGGEAFF
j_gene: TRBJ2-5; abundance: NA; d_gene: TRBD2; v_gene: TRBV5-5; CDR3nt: TGTGCCAGCAGCTTGGGGGGAGGGCCGGGGCAAGAGACCCAGTACTTC; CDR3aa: CASSLGGGPGQETQYF
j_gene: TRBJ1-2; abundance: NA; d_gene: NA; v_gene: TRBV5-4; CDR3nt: TGTGCCAGCAGCTTGGAGGAAAACTATGGCTACACCTTC; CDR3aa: CASSLEENYGYTF
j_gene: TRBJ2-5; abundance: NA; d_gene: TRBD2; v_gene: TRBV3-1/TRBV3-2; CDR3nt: TGTGCCAGCAGCCCGCCCCACAGCGGGGGGTGGGAGACCCAGTACTTC; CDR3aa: CASSPPHSGGWETQYF
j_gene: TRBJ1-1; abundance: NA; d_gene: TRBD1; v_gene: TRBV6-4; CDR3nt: TGTGCCAGCAGTGCCACAGGGGTTACTGAAGCTTTCTTT; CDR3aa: CASSATGVTEAFF
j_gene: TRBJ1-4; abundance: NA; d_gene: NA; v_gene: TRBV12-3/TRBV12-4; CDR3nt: TGTGCCAGCAGTTATGATGCTAATGAAAAACTGTTTTTT; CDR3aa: CASSYDANEKLFF
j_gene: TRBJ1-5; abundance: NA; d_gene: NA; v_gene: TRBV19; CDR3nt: TGTGCCAGTAGTATCAGCGGCAATTACAATCAGCCCCAGCATTTT; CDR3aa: CASSISGNYNQPQHF